One and the same sample provided the 28 T cell receptor beta chains below, sequenced in a study of cytomegalovirus exposure and HLA in healthy donors. PCR amplification relied on 60 Vbeta primers (plus 13 Jbeta primers). Sequenced by immunoSEQ multiplex PCR; TCRdb stores in-frame clones only, minus some. This table holds 100,000 or so clones, 76% found once. Material for sequencing was PBMCs. Receptors originate from a young man in good health and CMV-seropositive.

This clone was picked up many times. This chain connects TRBV6-5 to TRBJ2-1; 13 bases align to TRBD2. V dropped 6 bases and J dropped 5; count of bases not matched to a gene: 4. This CDR3 region has 15 residues. Germline V CDR1 and CDR2: MNHEY, SVGAGI. The CDR3 here is CASRRGTSGDNEQFF. CDR3 DNA: TGTGCCAGCAGGAGGGGGACTAGCGGGGACAATGAGCAGTTCTTC.

This clone appeared a few times. The chain recombines TRBV2 with TRBJ2-7; D is unresolved. V was trimmed by 3 bases and J by 3 bases, leaving 3 bases between them. Germline V CDR1 and CDR2: SNHLY, FYNNEI. There are 11 residues in the CDR3. The CDR3 sequence: CASSDRYEQYF. In DNA form, the CDR3 reads TGTGCCAGCAGTGACCGCTACGAGCAGTACTTC.

Turning to this clone: One end of the junction fails to match germline, which may point to a read error. CDR3 loop: CASSGLTGQSTLF. The CDR3 coding sequence is TGTGCCAGCAGCGGATTAACGGGACAATCGACACTCTTT. This chain joins TRBV9 and TRBJ1-1, with D possibly TRBD1 on 6 matching bases. Germline V gene data show CDR1 as SGDLS and CDR2 as YYNGEE. This CDR3 has 13 amino acids.

The chain employs TRBV21-1 and TRBJ1-2. TRBV21-1 is listed as a pseudogene. This CDR3 contains 14 residues. The CDR3: CASSERGGRHGYTF. The CDR3 bases are TGTGCCAGCAGCGAAAGGGGGGGTAGGCATGGCTACACCTTC.

This clone showed up just a few times. V gene TRBV5-1 combines with J gene TRBJ1-4, with unresolved D. CDR1 and CDR2 from the germline V gene are SGHRS and YFSETQ. The CDR3 runs to 14 residues. With 5 bases removed from V and 6 bases from J, the gap between germline ends came to 14 bases. As DNA, the CDR3 is TGCGCCAGCAGGGTATGGGCGGAGGATGAAAAACTGTTTTTT. Translation gives CASRVWAEDEKLFF.

The chain recombines TRBV9 with TRBJ2-6; D call uncertain. Germline V gene data show CDR1 as SGDLS and CDR2 as YYNGEE. The CDR3 is 15 amino acids. Trimming left V 4 bases short and J 9 bases short, with 17 bases between. The CDR3 DNA follows: TGTGCCAGCAGCCCAGATCCCAGGCGCTACAACGTCCTGACTTTC. Protein sequence: CASSPDPRRYNVLTF.

This clone was recorded only once. The rearrangement joins TRBV19 to TRBJ1-5; D is unresolved. Trimming stripped 5 bases from V and 7 bases from J, with 12 bases between. CDR1 is LNHDA, CDR2 SQIVND, per germline (reference sequence). There are 13 residues in the CDR3. CDR3 DNA: TGTGCCAGTAGTGTACAGAGCGGCCAGCCCCAGCATTTT. Translation: CASSVQSGQPQHF.

The rearrangement uses TRBV6-5 and TRBJ1-2, with a weak D call TRBD1 (6 bases). Germline CDR1 reads MNHEY; CDR2 reads SVGAGI. Trimming stripped 4 bases from V and 4 bases from J, with 16 bases between. This CDR3 region has 15 residues. The CDR3 coding sequence is TGTGCCAGCAGTTCAGACTCCAGGGGCGGCTATGGCTACACCTTC. This codes for CASSSDSRGGYGYTF.

The rearrangement links TRBV19 to TRBJ2-7, with 9 bases matching TRBD1. In germline, CDR1 is LNHDA, CDR2 SQIVND (reference sequence). Trimming took 5 bases from V and 5 from J; bases not matched to a gene: 10. The CDR3 has 15 residues. DNA for the CDR3: TGTGCCAGTAGTCTAACGGGACAGGGTATCCACGAGCAGTACTTC. It codes for CASSLTGQGIHEQYF.

Concerning this clone itself: The sample holds other DNA sequences that translate to the same CDR3. The chain couples TRBV27 to TRBJ1-3; TRBD1 is a possible D gene (6 bases). Germline-derived CDR1 and CDR2 are MNHEY and SMNVEV (reference sequence). The CDR3 length is 14 residues. Trimming took off 5 bases at V and 7 bases at J, with 15 bases between the two ends. As DNA, the CDR3 is TGTGCCAGCAGTGGGACAAGGGGTTCGAACACCATATATTTT. Translated, it gives CASSGTRGSNTIYF.

As for this clone: The junction shows a germline mismatch at one end, possibly a read error. CDR3 DNA sequence: TGTTCCAGCAGCTTAAATGGAGGAGAGACCCAGTACTTC. It codes for CSSSLNGGETQYF. V is TRBV7-9 and J is TRBJ2-5; tentatively, D is TRBD2 (5 bases). The CDR3 length is 13 residues. Germline lookup yields CDR1 SEHNR and CDR2 FQNEAQ (reference sequence).

The V gene is TRBV7-9, the J gene TRBJ1-1; D ambiguous. The germline CDR1 and CDR2 sequences are SEHNR and FQNEAQ (reference sequence). V lost 2 bases to trimming and J lost 5 bases, with 15 bases between them. The length of the CDR3 is 15 residues. The CDR3 DNA is TGTGCCAGCAGCTTAAGTCGGCGGGGTACGACTGAAGCTTTCTTT. Its protein is CASSLSRRGTTEAFF.

The chain links TRBV4-2 to TRBJ1-4; D is perhaps TRBD1 (6 bases). This CDR3 has 14 amino acids. Germline-derived CDR1 and CDR2 are LGHNA and YNFKEQ. Trimming pared 4 bases from V and 4 bases from J, leaving 10 bases between. CDR3 sequence reads: CASSPPGHNEKLFF. Here the CDR3 DNA reads TGTGCCAGCAGCCCGCCGGGACATAATGAAAAACTGTTTTTT.

This chain connects TRBV7-2 to TRBJ1-1, with 10 bases identical to TRBD1. Germline CDR1 reads SGHTA; CDR2 reads FQGNSA. This CDR3 region has 15 residues. Germline trimming cut 1 base from V and 5 bases from J; bases unmatched to any gene: 4. DNA for the CDR3: TGTGCCAGCAGCTTAGGGGACAGGGGTTTGACTGAAGCTTTCTTT. This encodes CASSLGDRGLTEAFF.

The chain carries TRBV10-3 and TRBJ2-5; the match to TRBD1 covers 12 bases. With V trimmed by 6 bases and J by 3 bases, 5 bases remained unmatched. Germline V gene data show CDR1 as ENHRY and CDR2 as SYGVKD. The CDR3 is made up of 15 amino acids. As DNA, the CDR3 is TGTGCCATCAGCGGGACAGGGGGCGCGGAAGAGACCCAGTACTTC. As protein: CAISGTGGAEETQYF.

V and J are TRBV19 and TRBJ1-1, with D perhaps matching TRBD1 (5 bases). There are 16 residues in the CDR3. The V end lost 5 bases, the J end lost 11 bases, and 27 bases lay between the germline ends. Germline CDR1 reads LNHDA; CDR2 reads SQIVND (reference sequence). Here the CDR3 reads CASSPTPGVDGIDAFF. As DNA, the CDR3 is TGTGCCAGTAGTCCTACTCCGGGGGTTGATGGAATTGACGCTTTCTTT.

The chain combines TRBV15 with TRBJ1-2, with D perhaps matching TRBD1 (5 bases). V dropped 5 bases and J dropped 8 bases, with 21 bases sitting between them. The CDR3 runs to 15 residues. CDR1 is LNHNV and CDR2 is YYDKDF in the germline V gene (reference sequence). CDR3 sequence (DNA): TGTGCCACCAGCTTCGGTGGGGGGAGGGGTGGCGGCTACACCTTC. Its protein product is CATSFGGGRGGGYTF.

This rearrangement joins TRBV4-1 to TRBJ2-1, with 8 bases aligning to TRBD1. The V gene's germline CDR1 is MGHRA and CDR2 YSYEKL. The junction had 7 bases not matched to a gene; V was cut back by 2 bases and J by 7 bases. The CDR3 runs to 15 residues. The CDR3 spells CASSQMTGALNEQFF. CDR3 coding DNA: TGCGCCAGCAGCCAAATGACAGGGGCCCTAAATGAGCAGTTCTTC.

The CDR3 spells CASSPRLAGRLGEQYF. The CDR3 region has the DNA TGTGCCAGCAGCCCGAGACTAGCGGGGCGCCTTGGTGAGCAGTACTTC. The genes are TRBV7-9 and TRBJ2-7; 11 bases fit TRBD2. The CDR3 has 16 amino acids. J was trimmed by 7 bases and V by 5 bases; bases with no gene match: 13. Germline V CDR1 and CDR2: SEHNR, FQNEAQ (reference sequence).

The chain couples TRBV29-1 to TRBJ1-3; 11 bases line up with TRBD1. The germline V gene has CDR1 SQVTM and CDR2 ANQGSEA. V shed 4 bases and J 4 bases; nucleotides not matched to a gene: 6. The CDR3 runs to 15 residues. For the CDR3, the DNA is TGCAGCGTTGTAGGACAGGGGGCGAGCGGAAACACCATATATTTT. It translates to CSVVGQGASGNTIYF.

This chain uses TRBV28 with TRBJ1-5, with 9 positions matching TRBD1. V dropped 5 bases and J dropped 5; count of bases not matched to a gene: 7. CDR3 length: 15 residues. Per germline, CDR1 MDHEN and CDR2 SYDVKM. CDR3 DNA sequence: TGTGCCAGCAGTCTACAGGGGGCGCCGGATCAGCCCCAGCATTTT. This encodes CASSLQGAPDQPQHF.

The V call is TRBV5-1, the J call TRBJ1-4; D might be TRBD1 (6 bases). Trimming pared 4 bases from V and 7 bases from J, leaving 17 bases between. The CDR3 runs 15 residues. Germline CDR1 is SGHRS and CDR2 is YFSETQ. DNA of the CDR3: TGCGCCAGCAGCGGGGGGGCCGGGCCTACTGAAAAACTGTTTTTT. The encoded protein is CASSGGAGPTEKLFF.

This clone was picked up a small number of times. This rearrangement joins TRBV19 to TRBJ1-5, with TRBD1 as a possible D gene (6 bases). V was cut by 7 bases and J by 5 bases, with 21 bases left in between. The germline V gene has CDR1 LNHDA and CDR2 SQIVND (reference sequence). CDR3 length equals 16 residues. CDR3 in DNA: TGTGCCAGTACCCCCCGGGGGGCGGCGGTCGATCAGCCCCAGCATTTT. This codes for CASTPRGAAVDQPQHF. Based on the CDR3 plus reference TRBV19 and TRBJ1-5, the full variable domain is DGGITQSPKYLFRKEGQNVTLSCEQNLNHDAMYWYRQDPGQGLRLIYYSQIVNDFQKGDIAEGYSVSREKKESFPLTVTSAQKNPTAFYLCASTPRGAAVDQPQHFGDGTRLSIL.

V and J are TRBV10-3 and TRBJ2-7; the match to TRBD2 covers 11 bases. The CDR3 has 16 residues. The V gene end was trimmed by 3 bases and the J gene end by 7 bases; junction bases not matched to a gene: 11. Germline CDR1 and CDR2: ENHRY and SYGVKD. CDR3 protein: CAISDQVSGRAFEQYF. The DNA for the CDR3 is TGTGCCATCAGTGACCAAGTTAGCGGGAGGGCCTTTGAGCAGTACTTC.

This clone was seen a few times. The rearrangement joins TRBV12-5 to TRBJ1-2, with 7 nucleotides matching TRBD1. CDR1 and CDR2 from the germline V gene are LGHNT and FRNRAP. This CDR3 is 12 amino acids long. V was pared by 7 bases and J by 8 bases, with 7 bases of the junction left unmatched. CDR3 sequence reads: CASEGGAVGYTF. The CDR3 region has the DNA TGTGCTAGTGAAGGGGGCGCGGTGGGCTACACCTTC.

The CDR3 here is CASSPRGDRRWEQFF. The DNA for the CDR3 is TGTGCCAGCAGCCCGCGGGGGGATCGCCGATGGGAGCAGTTCTTC. The V and J genes are TRBV13 and TRBJ2-1, with 8 bases lining up with TRBD2. Looked up from germline, CDR1 is PRHDT and CDR2 is FYEKMQ (reference sequence). CDR3 size: 15 residues. The V and J ends lost 5 bases and 10 bases, in that order; junction bases with no gene match: 13.

The rearrangement uses TRBV4-1 and TRBJ2-1, with 11 bases aligning to TRBD2. This CDR3 contains 18 residues. J was trimmed by 3 bases and V by 1 base; bases with no gene match: 8. Germline V CDR1 and CDR2: MGHRA, YSYEKL. CDR3 loop: CASSQVDMGLAVYNEQFF. The CDR3 DNA reads TGCGCCAGCAGCCAAGTAGACATGGGACTAGCGGTCTACAATGAGCAGTTCTTC.

The chain couples TRBV7-6 to TRBJ2-4, with TRBD2 matching over 7 bases. Germline V gene sequence: CDR1 SGHVS, CDR2 FNYEAQ. This CDR3 comprises 16 residues. Germline trimming cut 2 bases from V and 0 bases from J; bases unmatched to any gene: 4. The CDR3 region is CASSLIGEGAKNIQYF. CDR3 nucleotide sequence: TGTGCCAGCAGCTTAATTGGGGAGGGAGCCAAAAACATTCAGTACTTC.